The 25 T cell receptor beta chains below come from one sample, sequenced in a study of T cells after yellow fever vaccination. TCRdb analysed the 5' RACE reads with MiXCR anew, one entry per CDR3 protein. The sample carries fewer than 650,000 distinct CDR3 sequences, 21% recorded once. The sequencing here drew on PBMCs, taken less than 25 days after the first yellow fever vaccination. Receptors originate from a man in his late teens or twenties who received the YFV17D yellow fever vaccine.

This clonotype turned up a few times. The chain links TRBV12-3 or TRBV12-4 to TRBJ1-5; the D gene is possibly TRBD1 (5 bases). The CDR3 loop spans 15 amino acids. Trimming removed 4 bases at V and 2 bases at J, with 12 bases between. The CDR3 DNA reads TGTGCCAGCAGTTCCTCAGGGTTGGGCAATCAGCCCCAGCATTTT. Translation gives CASSSSGLGNQPQHF.

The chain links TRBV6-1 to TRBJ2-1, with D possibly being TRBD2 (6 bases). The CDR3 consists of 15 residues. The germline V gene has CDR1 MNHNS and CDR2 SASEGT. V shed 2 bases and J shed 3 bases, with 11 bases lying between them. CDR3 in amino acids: CASSEPGLGYNEQFF. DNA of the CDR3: TGTGCCAGCAGTGAACCGGGACTGGGCTACAATGAGCAGTTCTTC.

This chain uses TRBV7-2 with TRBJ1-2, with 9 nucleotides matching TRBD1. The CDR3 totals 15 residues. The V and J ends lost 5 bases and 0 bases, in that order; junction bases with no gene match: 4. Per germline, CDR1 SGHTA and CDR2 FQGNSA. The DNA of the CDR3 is TGTGCCAGCAGCGTCTGGACAGGGGCTAACTATGGCTACACCTTC. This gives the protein CASSVWTGANYGYTF.

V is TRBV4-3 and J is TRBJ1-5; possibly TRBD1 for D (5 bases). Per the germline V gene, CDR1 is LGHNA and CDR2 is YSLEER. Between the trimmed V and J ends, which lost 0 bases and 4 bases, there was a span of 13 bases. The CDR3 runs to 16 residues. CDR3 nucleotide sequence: TGCGCCAGCAGCCAAGAAGGATGGGGGAGGAATCAGCCCCAGCATTTT. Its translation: CASSQEGWGRNQPQHF.

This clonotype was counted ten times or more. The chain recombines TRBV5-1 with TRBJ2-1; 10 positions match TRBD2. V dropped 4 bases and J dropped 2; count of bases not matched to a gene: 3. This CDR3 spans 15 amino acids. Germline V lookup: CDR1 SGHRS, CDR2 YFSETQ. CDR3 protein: CASSPAGGTYNEQFF. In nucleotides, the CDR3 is TGCGCCAGCAGCCCAGCGGGGGGGACCTACAATGAGCAGTTCTTC.

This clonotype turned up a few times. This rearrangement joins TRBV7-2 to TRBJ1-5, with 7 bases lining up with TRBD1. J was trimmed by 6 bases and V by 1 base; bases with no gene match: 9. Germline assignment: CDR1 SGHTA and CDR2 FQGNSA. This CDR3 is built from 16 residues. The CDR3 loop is CASSLGPQGLGQPQHF. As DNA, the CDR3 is TGTGCCAGCAGCTTAGGTCCACAGGGGCTGGGTCAGCCCCAGCATTTT. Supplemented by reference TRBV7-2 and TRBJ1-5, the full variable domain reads GAGVSQSPSNKVTEKGKDVELRCDPISGHTALYWYRQSLGQGLEFLIYFQGNSAPDKSGLPSDRFSAERTGGSVSTLTIQRTQQEDSAVYLCASSLGPQGLGQPQHFGDGTRLSIL.

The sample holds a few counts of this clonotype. The CDR3 region has the DNA TGCGCCAGCAGCTTGGTAGGGCCGGGGAAACCCCTCCACTTT. Translation gives CASSLVGPGKPLHF. The chain combines TRBV5-1 with TRBJ1-6; D gene uncertain. The V end lost 0 bases, the J end lost 12 bases, and 13 bases lay between the germline ends. This CDR3 is built from 14 residues. The V gene's germline CDR1 is SGHRS and CDR2 YFSETQ.

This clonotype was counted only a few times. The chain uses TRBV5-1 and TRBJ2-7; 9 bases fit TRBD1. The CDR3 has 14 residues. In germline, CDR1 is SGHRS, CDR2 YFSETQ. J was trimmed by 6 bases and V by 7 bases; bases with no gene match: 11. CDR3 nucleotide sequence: TGCGCCAGCGCCCCGGGGGACAGGGAAAGCGAGCAGTACTTC. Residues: CASAPGDRESEQYF.

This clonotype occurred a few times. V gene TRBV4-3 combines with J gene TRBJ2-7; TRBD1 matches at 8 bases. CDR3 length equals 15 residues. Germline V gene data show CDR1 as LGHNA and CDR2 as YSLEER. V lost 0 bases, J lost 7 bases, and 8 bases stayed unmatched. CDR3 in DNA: TGCGCCAGCAGCCAAGAGCTAGGACAGGGTCGGGAGCAGTACGTC. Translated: CASSQELGQGREQYV.

The chain's CDR3 is CASSLGWGVGTEAFF. CDR3 DNA: TGCGCCAGCAGCTTGGGGTGGGGGGTTGGAACTGAAGCTTTCTTT. This chain joins TRBV5-1 and TRBJ1-1; a possible D gene is TRBD1 (5 bases). Germline loops: CDR1 SGHRS, CDR2 YFSETQ. Deletions cut 0 bases from V and 5 bases from J, with 14 bases between. This CDR3 region has 15 residues.

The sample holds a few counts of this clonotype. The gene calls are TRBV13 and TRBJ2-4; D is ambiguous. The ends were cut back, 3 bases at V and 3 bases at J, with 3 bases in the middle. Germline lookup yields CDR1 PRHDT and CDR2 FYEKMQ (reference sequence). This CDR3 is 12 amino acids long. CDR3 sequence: CASSLGKNIQYF. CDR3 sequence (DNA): TGTGCCAGCAGCTTGGGCAAAAACATTCAGTACTTC.

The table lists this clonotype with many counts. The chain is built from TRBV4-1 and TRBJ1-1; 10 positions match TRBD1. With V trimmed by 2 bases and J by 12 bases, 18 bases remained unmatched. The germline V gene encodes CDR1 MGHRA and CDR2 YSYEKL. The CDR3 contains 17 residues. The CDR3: CASSQLPLPGQGTLSFF. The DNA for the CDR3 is TGCGCCAGCAGCCAACTGCCCTTACCGGGACAGGGGACCCTATCTTTCTTT.

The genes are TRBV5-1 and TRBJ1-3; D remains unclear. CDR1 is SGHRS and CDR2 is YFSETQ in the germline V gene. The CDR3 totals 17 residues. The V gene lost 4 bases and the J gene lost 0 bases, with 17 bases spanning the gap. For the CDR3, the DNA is TGCGCCAGCAGCCGGGAGGAGTTTGGCCCCTCTGGAAACACCATATATTTT. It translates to CASSREEFGPSGNTIYF.

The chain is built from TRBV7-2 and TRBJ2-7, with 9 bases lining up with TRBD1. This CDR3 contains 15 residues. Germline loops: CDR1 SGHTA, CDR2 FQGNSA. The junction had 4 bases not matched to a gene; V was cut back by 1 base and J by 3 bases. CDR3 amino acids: CASSLEGQGLYEQYF. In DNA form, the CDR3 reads TGTGCCAGCAGCTTAGAGGGACAGGGTCTCTACGAGCAGTACTTC.

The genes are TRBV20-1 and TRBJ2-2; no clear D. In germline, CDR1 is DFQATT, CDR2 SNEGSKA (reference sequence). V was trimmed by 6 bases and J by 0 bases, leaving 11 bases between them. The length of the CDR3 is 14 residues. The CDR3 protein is CSAPPQPNTGELFF. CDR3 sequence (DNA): TGCAGTGCCCCCCCCCAGCCGAACACCGGGGAGCTGTTTTTT.

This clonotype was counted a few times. The CDR3 DNA follows: TGTGCCAGCAGCCTAAGGACGACCTATGGCTACACCTTC. Its protein is CASSLRTTYGYTF. This chain links TRBV7-2 with TRBJ1-2; D gene uncertain. CDR3 size: 13 residues. Looked up from germline, CDR1 is SGHTA and CDR2 is FQGNSA. Trimming left V 5 bases short and J 4 bases short, with 11 bases between.

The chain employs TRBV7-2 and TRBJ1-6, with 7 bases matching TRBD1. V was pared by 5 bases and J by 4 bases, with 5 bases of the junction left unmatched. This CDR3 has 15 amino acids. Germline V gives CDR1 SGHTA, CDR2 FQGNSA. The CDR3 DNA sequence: TGTGCCAGCAGCCCGACGGGACAGTATAATTCACCCCTCCACTTT. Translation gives CASSPTGQYNSPLHF.

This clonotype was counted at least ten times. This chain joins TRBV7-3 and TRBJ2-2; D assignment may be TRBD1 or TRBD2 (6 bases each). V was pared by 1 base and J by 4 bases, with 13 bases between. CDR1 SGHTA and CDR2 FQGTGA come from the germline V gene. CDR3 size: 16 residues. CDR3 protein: CASSLIGGPGTGELFF. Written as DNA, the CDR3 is TGTGCCAGCAGCTTAATTGGGGGGCCGGGCACCGGGGAGCTGTTTTTT.

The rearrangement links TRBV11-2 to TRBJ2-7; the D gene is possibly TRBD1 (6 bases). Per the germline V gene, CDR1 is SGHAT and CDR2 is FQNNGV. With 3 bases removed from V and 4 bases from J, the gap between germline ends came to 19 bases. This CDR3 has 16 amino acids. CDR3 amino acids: CASSFLSGALFYEQYV. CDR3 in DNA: TGTGCCAGCAGCTTTCTCTCAGGGGCGCTATTTTACGAGCAGTACGTC.

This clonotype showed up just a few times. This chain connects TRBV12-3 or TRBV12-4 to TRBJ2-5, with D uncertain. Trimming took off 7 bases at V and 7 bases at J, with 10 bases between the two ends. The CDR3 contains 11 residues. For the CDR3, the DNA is TGTGCCAGCACCACTGGCGTGACCCAGTACTTC. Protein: CASTTGVTQYF.

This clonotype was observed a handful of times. CDR3 loop: CAIRGGPDEKLFF. The CDR3, as DNA: TGTGCCATCAGGGGGGGTCCCGATGAAAAACTGTTTTTT. The rearrangement links TRBV10-3 to TRBJ1-4; weak D call: TRBD1 (5 bases). The ends were cut back, 6 bases at V and 6 bases at J, with 11 bases in the middle. In germline, CDR1 is ENHRY, CDR2 SYGVKD. The CDR3 loop spans 13 amino acids.

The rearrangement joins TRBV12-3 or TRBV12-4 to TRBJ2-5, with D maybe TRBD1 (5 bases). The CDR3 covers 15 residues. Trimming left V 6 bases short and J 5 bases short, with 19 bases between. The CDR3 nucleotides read TGTGCCAGCAGCGACCTCTTGGGGCGCCGGGAGACCCAGTACTTC. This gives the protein CASSDLLGRRETQYF.

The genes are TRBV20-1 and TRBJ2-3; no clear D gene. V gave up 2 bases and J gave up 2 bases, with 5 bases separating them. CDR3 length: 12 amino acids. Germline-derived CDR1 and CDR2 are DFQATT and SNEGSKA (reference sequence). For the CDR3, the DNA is TGCAGTGCTAGATCATACACAGATACGCAGTATTTT. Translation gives CSARSYTDTQYF.

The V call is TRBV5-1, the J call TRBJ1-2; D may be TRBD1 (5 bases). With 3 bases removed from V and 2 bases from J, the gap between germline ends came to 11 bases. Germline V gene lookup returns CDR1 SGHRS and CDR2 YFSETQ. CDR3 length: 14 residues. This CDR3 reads CASSSGRNNYGYTF. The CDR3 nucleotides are TGCGCCAGCAGCTCGGGGCGCAACAACTATGGCTACACCTTC.

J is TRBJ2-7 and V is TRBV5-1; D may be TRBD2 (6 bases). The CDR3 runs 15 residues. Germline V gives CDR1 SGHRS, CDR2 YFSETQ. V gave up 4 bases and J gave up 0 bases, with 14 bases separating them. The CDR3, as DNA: TGCGCCAGCAGCGAATCCGGGACTCGCTCCTACGAGCAGTACTTC. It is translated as CASSESGTRSYEQYF.